This T cell receptor (beta chain) appears in the sequencing data of a study of lymphopenia after photon versus proton radiotherapy. Per the germline V gene, CDR1 is SGHAT and CDR2 is FQNNGV. The CDR3 totals 13 residues. Deletions cut 5 bases from V and 5 bases from J, with 9 bases between. Study-wide results and caveats: Oligoclonal CD8+ Temra expansion after nadir drove photon patients' diversity drop. Authors raise, but do not show, better survival with proton therapy.

Of note for this clone: Its antigen is unknown.

Clones were read by immunoSEQ multiplex PCR, and TCRdb kept only the in-frame ones, dropping some. In the table there are tens of thousands of clones, more than 75% of which are singletons. The sequence was collected from an elderly man with esophageal cancer. The sample here was peripheral blood, taken from a patient treated with proton-based radiotherapy. The genes are TRBV11-2 and TRBJ2-2; no definite D call. CDR3 nucleotides: TGTGCCAGCAGCCTGCTAGTGACCGGGGAGCTGTTTTTT. Translation: CASSLLVTGELFF.